These 22 T cell receptor beta chains were all obtained from the same sample, sequenced in a study of blood T cell repertoires in COVID-19. Measured with immunoSEQ multiplex PCR; TCRdb has only the in-frame clones, and not every one. This table has under 95,000 clones, around 79% appearing once. The sequenced sample was peripheral blood. The origin of the receptors is a man aged 50 to 60 with active or convalescent COVID-19.

CDR3: CASSLGPLGADTQYF. For the CDR3, the DNA is TGTGCCAGCAGCCTGGGCCCCCTGGGCGCGGATACGCAGTATTTT. The J gene is TRBJ2-3, the V gene TRBV3-1 (or the pseudogene TRBV3-2); D call uncertain. Looked up from germline, CDR1 is LGHDT and CDR2 is YNNKEL (reference sequence). The germline V and J ends were trimmed by 4 bases and 6 bases, with 17 bases remaining between them. This CDR3 is built from 15 residues.

The CDR3 coding sequence is TGTGCCAGCAGCTCTCACATATACAATGAGCAGTTCTTC. Amino acids: CASSSHIYNEQFF. This chain uses TRBV7-3 with TRBJ2-1; D not resolved. CDR1 is SGHTA, CDR2 FQGTGA, per germline. Trimming took off 4 bases at V and 4 bases at J, with 8 bases between the two ends. CDR3 length equals 13 residues.

This clone has only a few counts. The chain recombines TRBV5-6 with TRBJ2-2; D may be TRBD2 (6 bases). This CDR3 is built from 13 residues. Germline loops: CDR1 SGHDT, CDR2 YYEEEE. V was shortened by 0 bases and J by 6 bases, with 6 bases between the two germline ends. CDR3 region: CASSLGGAGELFF. The CDR3 DNA reads TGTGCCAGCAGCTTGGGGGGGGCCGGGGAGCTGTTTTTT.

In DNA form, the CDR3 reads TGTGCCAGCAGCCAAGATACATCCCAAGAGACCCAGTACTTC. The encoded protein is CASSQDTSQETQYF. The J gene is TRBJ2-5, the V gene TRBV3-1 (or the pseudogene TRBV3-2), with D unresolved. CDR1 is LGHDT and CDR2 is YNNKEL in the germline V gene (reference sequence). The CDR3 runs to 14 residues. The germline V and J ends were trimmed by 0 bases and 1 base, with 6 bases remaining between them.

This clone was detected once. This chain links TRBV5-1 with TRBJ1-2; TRBD1 might be the D (6 bases). Trimming pared 4 bases from V and 3 bases from J, leaving 10 bases between. CDR1 and CDR2 from the germline V gene are SGHRS and YFSETQ. The CDR3 has 13 residues. CDR3 residues: CASSGTLDYGYTF. CDR3 in DNA: TGCGCCAGCAGCGGGACACTCGACTATGGCTACACCTTC.

The chain joins TRBV15 to TRBJ1-1, with D hard to call. Trimming removed 0 bases from V and 0 bases from J, with 5 bases in between. The CDR3 length is 14 residues. Germline loops: CDR1 LNHNV, CDR2 YYDKDF (reference sequence). CDR3 nucleotide sequence: TGTGCCACCAGCAGAGAGAGGTTGAACACTGAAGCTTTCTTT. Translating gives CATSRERLNTEAFF.

The chain recombines TRBV25-1 with TRBJ2-3; TRBD2 matches 9 bases. After removal of 1 base from V and 2 bases from J, the junction contained 4 bases not matched to a gene. This CDR3 spans 16 amino acids. Germline CDR1 reads MGHDK; CDR2 reads SYGVNS. The CDR3 sequence is CASSESKRGATDTQYF. The CDR3 coding sequence is TGTGCCAGCAGTGAATCGAAGCGGGGGGCCACAGATACGCAGTATTTT. Filled out from reference TRBV25-1 and TRBJ2-3, the complete variable domain reads EADIYQTPRYLVIGTGKKITLECSQTMGHDKMYWYQQDPGMELHLIHYSYGVNSTEKGDLSSESTVSRIRTEHFPLTLESARPSHTSQYLCASSESKRGATDTQYFGPGTRLTVL.

This chain uses TRBV20-1 with TRBJ2-1, with 8 bases aligning to TRBD1. Trimming cost V 3 bases and J 7 bases; bases outside gene matches: 5. The CDR3 extends over 13 amino acids. Germline-derived CDR1 and CDR2 are DFQATT and SNEGSKA (reference sequence). The CDR3 DNA reads as TGCAGTGCTAGTAGGCAGGGGGCAAATGAGCAGTTCTTC. Protein: CSASRQGANEQFF.

The chain carries TRBV7-8 and TRBJ2-2, with TRBD2 matching over 11 bases. The V gene end was trimmed by 1 base and the J gene end by 2 bases; junction bases not matched to a gene: 6. The CDR3 spans 18 residues. Germline V gives CDR1 SGHVS, CDR2 FQNEAQ. CDR3 amino acids: CASSLVVAGGLNTGELFF. The CDR3 DNA sequence: TGTGCCAGCAGCTTAGTAGTAGCGGGGGGGCTTAACACCGGGGAGCTGTTTTTT.

V and J are TRBV2 and TRBJ1-5, with 10 bases identical to TRBD1. Germline values: CDR1 SNHLY, CDR2 FYNNEI. The CDR3 consists of 18 residues. The trim removed 6 bases at V and 1 base at J, leaving 12 bases unmatched. The CDR3 DNA reads TGTGCCAGCAGCGGGACAGGGGCGGGGATAAGGAGCAATCAGCCCCAGCATTTT. Translating gives CASSGTGAGIRSNQPQHF.

The chain joins TRBV19 to TRBJ1-4; 8 positions match TRBD1. CDR3 size: 14 residues. Per germline, CDR1 LNHDA and CDR2 SQIVND (reference sequence). J was trimmed by 10 bases and V by 3 bases; bases with no gene match: 7. The DNA of the CDR3 is TGTGCCAGTAGTATGGGACAGGAAAGTGGAAAACTGTTTTTT. Translation gives CASSMGQESGKLFF.

This clone was observed a single time. The chain combines TRBV5-1 with TRBJ1-1; 7 bases fit TRBD1. Germline loops: CDR1 SGHRS, CDR2 YFSETQ. The CDR3 loop spans 15 amino acids. V trimming: 4 bases; J trimming: 4 bases; junction bases outside the gene matches: 10. The CDR3 nucleotides read TGCGCCAGCAGCAGGGAACAGGGGAGATCCACTGAAGCTTTCTTT. As protein: CASSREQGRSTEAFF.

This clone was detected a few times. The J gene is TRBJ1-6, the V gene TRBV18; the match to TRBD1 covers 7 bases. V shed 4 bases, J shed 7 bases, and the junction held 10 bases outside the gene matches. The germline gives CDR1 KGHSH, CDR2 LQKENI. CDR3 length equals 16 residues. The CDR3 loop is CASSLFRGDPNSPLHF. DNA for the CDR3: TGTGCCAGCTCACTATTCAGGGGGGATCCCAATTCACCCCTCCACTTT.

This chain uses TRBV18 with TRBJ2-7; TRBD1 matches 8 bases. V lost 6 bases to trimming and J lost 6 bases; unmatched junction nucleotides: 4. Germline V CDR1 and CDR2: KGHSH, LQKENI. The CDR3 sequence is 12 residues long. As DNA, the CDR3 is TGTGCCAGCTCCCCAGACAGGGGCGAGCAGTACTTC. Protein product: CASSPDRGEQYF.

Written as DNA, the CDR3 is TGTGCCAGCTCACCCTTTAGGGGTGGCACAGATACGCAGTATTTT. It encodes CASSPFRGGTDTQYF. V is TRBV18 and J is TRBJ2-3; TRBD1 might be the D (5 bases). The germline V gene encodes CDR1 KGHSH and CDR2 LQKENI. Trimming removed 3 bases at V and 1 base at J, with 11 bases between. The CDR3 contains 15 residues.

The rearrangement joins TRBV19 to TRBJ2-2; the match to TRBD1 covers 8 bases. The germline V gene encodes CDR1 LNHDA and CDR2 SQIVND (reference sequence). J gave up 2 bases and V 4 bases, and 6 bases lay outside the gene matches. The CDR3 runs to 16 residues. The CDR3 DNA is TGTGCCAGTAGTAATTCAGGGGGCCCTAACACCGGGGAGCTGTTTTTT. Translating gives CASSNSGGPNTGELFF.

This clone was detected once. The V call is TRBV4-2, the J call TRBJ2-3, with 10 positions matching TRBD1. CDR1 LGHNA and CDR2 YNFKEQ come from the germline V gene. The CDR3 extends over 17 amino acids. Losses at the gene ends were 4 bases for V and 3 bases for J; bases not matched to a gene: 10. CDR3 sequence reads: CASSREWGQGLTDTQYF. The CDR3 coding sequence is TGTGCCAGCAGCCGGGAGTGGGGACAGGGGCTTACAGATACGCAGTATTTT.

The chain recombines TRBV15 with TRBJ2-3; D remains unclear. Germline lookup yields CDR1 LNHNV and CDR2 YYDKDF (reference sequence). There are 18 residues in the CDR3. V dropped 3 bases and J dropped 1 base, with 20 bases sitting between them. For the CDR3, the DNA is TGTGCCACCAGCAGCCCCACCGGTAGGAGTTGGCGCACAGATACGCAGTATTTT. Translated, it gives CATSSPTGRSWRTDTQYF.

J is TRBJ1-3 and V is TRBV7-2, with unresolved D. The CDR3 sequence is 13 residues long. Trimming removed 5 bases at V and 6 bases at J, with 11 bases between. Germline CDR1 reads SGHTA; CDR2 reads FQGNSA. CDR3 nucleotide sequence: TGTGCCAGCAGCCACCCCGGGGAAAACACCATATATTTT. Amino acid sequence: CASSHPGENTIYF. The entire variable domain, with the rest obtained from reference TRBV7-2 and TRBJ1-3, is as follows: GAGVSQSPSNKVTEKGKDVELRCDPISGHTALYWYRQSLGQGLEFLIYFQGNSAPDKSGLPSDRFSAERTGGSVSTLTIQRTQQEDSAVYLCASSHPGENTIYFGEGSWLTVV.

This CDR3 is CASRGTSGSSYEQYF. The CDR3, as DNA: TGTGCCAGCAGGGGGACTAGCGGGAGTTCCTACGAGCAGTACTTC. J is TRBJ2-7 and V is TRBV6-5; 14 nucleotides line up with TRBD2. CDR1 is MNHEY, CDR2 SVGAGI, per germline. The J segment lost 1 base and the V segment lost 6 bases, leaving 2 bases of the junction unmatched. The CDR3 extends over 15 amino acids.

This chain uses TRBV4-1 with TRBJ2-3, with 7 positions matching TRBD2. CDR1 is MGHRA, CDR2 YSYEKL, per germline. This CDR3 has 16 residues. V lost 0 bases to trimming and J lost 1 base; unmatched junction nucleotides: 4. CDR3 coding DNA: TGCGCCAGCAGCCAAGATGGACGGGGGGGCACAGATACGCAGTATTTT. It is translated as CASSQDGRGGTDTQYF.

The chain has TRBV3-1 (or the pseudogene TRBV3-2) and TRBJ2-2; TRBD2 matches 7 bases. CDR1 and CDR2 (germline): LGHDT, YNNKEL (reference sequence). CDR3 length equals 18 residues. V lost 1 base, J lost 0 bases, and 8 bases stayed unmatched. CDR3 region: CASSQAPLSGTNTGELFF. The CDR3 DNA reads TGTGCCAGCAGCCAAGCCCCCCTGAGCGGGACGAACACCGGGGAGCTGTTTTTT.